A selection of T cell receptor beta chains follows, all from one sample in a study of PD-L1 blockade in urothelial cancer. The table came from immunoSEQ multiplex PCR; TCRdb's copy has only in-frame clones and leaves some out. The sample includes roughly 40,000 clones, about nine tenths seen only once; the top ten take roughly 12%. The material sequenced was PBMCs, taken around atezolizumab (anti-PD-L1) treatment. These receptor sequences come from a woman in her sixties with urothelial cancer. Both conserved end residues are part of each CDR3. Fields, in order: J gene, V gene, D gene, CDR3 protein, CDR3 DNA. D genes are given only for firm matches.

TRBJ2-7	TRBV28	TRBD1	CASSPRDRFYEQYF	TGTGCCAGCAGCCCTCGGGACAGATTCTACGAGCAGTACTTC
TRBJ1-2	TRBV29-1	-	CSVEGEFYGYTF	TGCAGCGTGGAGGGAGAGTTCTATGGCTACACCTTC
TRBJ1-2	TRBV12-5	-	CASGLVIGKANYGYTF	TGTGCTAGTGGTTTGGTAATCGGTAAAGCTAACTATGGCTACACCTTC
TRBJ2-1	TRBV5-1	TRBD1	CASSFGTVGGSPNNEQFF	TGCGCCAGCAGCTTTGGGACAGTAGGGGGTTCCCCTAACAATGAGCAGTTCTTC
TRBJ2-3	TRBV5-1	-	CASSLGSGVTGTDTQYF	TGCGCCAGCAGCTTGGGTTCCGGGGTTACGGGCACAGATACGCAGTATTTT
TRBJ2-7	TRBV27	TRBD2	CASSSAPSSGLLEQYF	TGTGCCAGCAGTTCGGCGCCCTCTAGCGGTCTTCTCGAGCAGTACTTC
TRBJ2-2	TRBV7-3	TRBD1	CASSSYQTADRDAGELFF	TGTGCCAGCAGCTCCTACCAGACCGCGGACAGGGACGCCGGGGAGCTGTTTTTT
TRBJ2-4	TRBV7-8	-	CASSLVAGKNIQYF	TGTGCCAGCAGCCTGGTGGCGGGGAAAAACATTCAGTACTTC
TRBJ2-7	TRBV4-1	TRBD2	CASSRHRPGLGDYEQYF	TGCGCCAGCAGCCGACACCGTCCGGGACTAGGCGACTACGAGCAGTACTTC
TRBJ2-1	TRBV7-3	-	CASATASGTYNEQFF	TGTGCCAGCGCCACGGCAAGCGGTACCTACAATGAGCAGTTCTTC